These 20 T cell receptor beta chains came from one sample sequenced in a study of identical twins. Each CDR3 protein is one row after TCRdb ran MiXCR on the 5' RACE reads. The sample has around 490,000 distinct CDR3 sequences, roughly an eighth seen once. The sample also formed part of further work on yellow fever vaccine responses in identical twins.

The material sequenced was CD4+ T cells sorted from blood. These receptors all stem from a woman younger than 30 in good health.

The chain uses TRBV7-9 and TRBJ2-3, with D uncertain. This CDR3 has 16 residues. Germline V CDR1 and CDR2: SEHNR, FQNEAQ (reference sequence). V lost 5 bases, J lost 2 bases, and 17 bases lay in between. CDR3 sequence reads: CASSALGSATTDTQYF. CDR3 in DNA: TGTGCCAGCAGCGCTTTGGGCAGCGCAACCACAGATACGCAGTATTTT.

The chain is built from TRBV6-2 or TRBV6-3 and TRBJ1-4; TRBD1 matches at 7 bases. The CDR3 totals 14 residues. In germline, CDR1 is MNHEY, CDR2 SVGEGT. The junction had 7 bases not matched to a gene; V was cut back by 4 bases and J by 8 bases. CDR3 sequence: CASSFPGQREKLFF. DNA of the CDR3: TGTGCCAGCAGTTTCCCGGGACAGCGGGAAAAACTGTTTTTT.

This clonotype was seen many times. V gene TRBV15 combines with J gene TRBJ2-7, with D perhaps TRBD2 (6 bases). CDR3 length: 14 residues. Germline CDR1 reads LNHNV; CDR2 reads YYDKDF (reference sequence). V was shortened by 1 base and J by 3 bases, with 10 bases between the two germline ends. The CDR3 spells CATSRGVTSYEQYF. DNA for the CDR3: TGTGCCACCAGCAGAGGGGTGACTAGCTACGAGCAGTACTTC.

CDR3 amino acids: CASNRFGGGKTYTF. The CDR3 region has the DNA TGTGCCAGCAATCGATTTGGGGGCGGGAAAACCTACACCTTC. V and J are TRBV7-8 and TRBJ1-2; D may be TRBD1 (6 bases). Trimming took 7 bases from V and 10 from J, leaving 22 bases between them. Looked up from germline, CDR1 is SGHVS and CDR2 is FQNEAQ. This CDR3 is built from 14 residues.

The V call is TRBV7-9, the J call TRBJ2-2; 9 bases fit TRBD1. V shed 4 bases, J shed 2 bases, and the junction held 2 bases outside the gene matches. CDR1 and CDR2 (germline): SEHNR, FQNEAQ (reference sequence). The CDR3 is 15 residues long. The CDR3 bases are TGTGCCAGCAGCTACAGGGGGCTCAACACCGGGGAGCTGTTTTTT. Translation gives CASSYRGLNTGELFF.

This rearrangement joins TRBV12-3 or TRBV12-4 to TRBJ2-1; tentatively, D is TRBD2 (6 bases). V gave up 4 bases and J gave up 7 bases, with 20 bases separating them. The CDR3 extends over 16 amino acids. The CDR3 DNA reads as TGTGCCAGCAGTTCTCAGGGACTCATGGGGTTGAATGAGCAGTTCTTC. The encoded protein is CASSSQGLMGLNEQFF.

At least ten counts were recorded for this clonotype. The rearrangement joins TRBV3-1 to TRBJ2-7; 11 nucleotides align to TRBD2. From germline, CDR1 is LGHDT and CDR2 YNNKEL (reference sequence). This CDR3 spans 16 amino acids. V gave up 3 bases and J gave up 3 bases; unmatched junction bases: 7. The CDR3 loop reads CASSQGLAGGGYEQYF. The CDR3 DNA follows: TGTGCCAGCAGCCAGGGGCTAGCGGGGGGAGGCTACGAGCAGTACTTC.

This clonotype was counted a few times. The chain joins TRBV7-9 to TRBJ2-3; the D call may be TRBD1 or TRBD2 (5 bases each). In germline, CDR1 is SEHNR, CDR2 FQNEAQ (reference sequence). V was cut by 1 base and J by 6 bases, with 17 bases left in between. The CDR3 runs to 16 residues. The CDR3 bases are TGTGCCAGCAGCTTAGTATCGTCGGGGACCGGGGATACGCAGTATTTT. Protein product: CASSLVSSGTGDTQYF.

The V gene is TRBV11-2, the J gene TRBJ2-5; 8 nucleotides align to TRBD1. The CDR3 runs to 15 residues. Per the germline V gene, CDR1 is SGHAT and CDR2 is FQNNGV. V lost 1 base to trimming and J lost 4 bases; unmatched junction nucleotides: 5. Here the CDR3 reads CASSLARDRSETQYF. In DNA form, the CDR3 reads TGTGCCAGCAGCTTAGCCCGGGACAGGTCAGAGACCCAGTACTTC.

This clonotype was observed a few times. The gene calls are TRBV24-1 and TRBJ2-3, with D possibly being TRBD1 or TRBD2 (5 bases each). V dropped 9 bases and J dropped 2 bases, with 11 bases sitting between them. The length of the CDR3 is 13 residues. Germline V CDR1 and CDR2: KGHDR, SFDVKD. The CDR3 loop reads CATSNGTTDTQYF. DNA for the CDR3: TGTGCCACCTCCAACGGGACCACAGATACGCAGTATTTT.

Here the CDR3 reads CASSLPGAGPYGYTF. CDR3 sequence (DNA): TGTGCCAGCAGCTTACCGGGGGCAGGCCCCTATGGCTACACCTTC. The J gene is TRBJ1-2, the V gene TRBV7-6; D is perhaps TRBD1 (6 bases). The germline V gene encodes CDR1 SGHVS and CDR2 FNYEAQ. The CDR3 loop spans 15 amino acids. Trimming left V 2 bases short and J 4 bases short, with 14 bases between.

V is TRBV23-1 and J is TRBJ1-5; 7 nucleotides line up with TRBD1. TRBV23-1 is assigned to the ORF class and has an uncertain function. The V and J ends lost 5 bases and 2 bases, in that order; junction bases with no gene match: 9. The CDR3 consists of 16 residues. CDR3 coding DNA: TGCGCCAGCAGTGTGACAGGGAGGTTCGGCAATCAGCCCCAGCATTTT. Translating it yields CASSVTGRFGNQPQHF.

The table lists this clonotype with many counts. This chain links TRBV6-2 or TRBV6-3 with TRBJ2-3; TRBD1 matches 8 bases. Trimming removed 8 bases from V and 6 bases from J; junction bases left unmatched: 4. The CDR3 extends over 12 amino acids. Germline CDR1 reads MNHEY; CDR2 reads SVGEGT. This chain's CDR3 is CASRQGTDTQYF. CDR3 coding DNA: TGTGCCAGCCGACAGGGGACCGATACGCAGTATTTT.

The V gene is TRBV7-2, the J gene TRBJ2-1, with 15 bases fitting TRBD2. After removal of 5 bases from V and 1 base from J, the junction contained 3 bases not matched to a gene. Germline-derived CDR1 and CDR2 are SGHTA and FQGNSA. CDR3 length: 17 residues. The CDR3 DNA follows: TGTGCCAGCAGCGGGGGGACTAGCGGGAGGTCCTACAATGAGCAGTTCTTC. Protein: CASSGGTSGRSYNEQFF.

This clonotype was seen a handful of times. The V and J genes are TRBV5-1 and TRBJ2-3, with 11 bases identical to TRBD2. This CDR3 is 16 amino acids long. Germline trimming cut 0 bases from V and 6 bases from J; bases unmatched to any gene: 6. Germline loops: CDR1 SGHRS, CDR2 YFSETQ. As DNA, the CDR3 is TGCGCCAGCAGCTTGGCTAGCGGGGGGCCGTCTGATACGCAGTATTTT. It codes for CASSLASGGPSDTQYF.

This clonotype showed up many times. The chain employs TRBV12-3 or TRBV12-4 and TRBJ2-7; D gene ambiguous. Between the trimmed V and J ends, which lost 6 bases and 7 bases, there was a span of 16 bases. The CDR3 has 13 amino acids. CDR3 residues: CASRLLMMGEQYF. As DNA, the CDR3 is TGTGCCAGCAGATTACTAATGATGGGAGAGCAGTACTTC.

This clonotype was counted many times. The J gene is TRBJ2-7, the V gene TRBV12-3 or TRBV12-4, with D unresolved. The V end lost 0 bases, the J end lost 10 bases, and 10 bases lay between the germline ends. The CDR3 loop spans 12 amino acids. The DNA for the CDR3 is TGTGCCAGCAGTTTAGCGTCGGATCTCCAGTACTTC. Translated: CASSLASDLQYF.

The chain couples TRBV30 to TRBJ2-7, with no clear D. V lost 0 bases to trimming and J lost 5 bases, with 5 bases between them. Germline CDR1 reads GTSNPN; CDR2 reads SVGIG (reference sequence). The CDR3 consists of 11 residues. The CDR3 sequence is CAWSVGHEQYF. The DNA for the CDR3 is TGTGCCTGGAGTGTTGGCCACGAGCAGTACTTC.

The CDR3 nucleotides are TGTGCCAGCAGTAATAGCGGGGGGAAAACCGGGGAGCTGTTTTTT. It yields the protein CASSNSGGKTGELFF. The rearrangement uses TRBV27 and TRBJ2-2; TRBD2 aligns across 10 bases. The CDR3 loop spans 15 amino acids. V shed 5 bases and J 5 bases; nucleotides not matched to a gene: 5. Looked up from germline, CDR1 is MNHEY and CDR2 is SMNVEV (reference sequence).

The chain uses TRBV27 and TRBJ2-5, with TRBD1 matching over 9 bases. This CDR3 has 15 residues. After removal of 5 bases from V and 4 bases from J, the junction contained 8 bases not matched to a gene. Germline-derived CDR1 and CDR2 are MNHEY and SMNVEV (reference sequence). The CDR3 region has the DNA TGTGCCAGCAGTGCGTCCGGGACAGGGCTAGAGACCCAGTACTTC. Amino acid sequence: CASSASGTGLETQYF.